A single sample gave rise to the 25 T cell receptor beta chains below, sequenced in a study of Graves' ophthalmopathy and Graves' hyperthyroidism. RNA transcripts were the template, and TCR beta CDR3 regions were amplified from them. RT-PCR with HTBI primers came first, then second-round multiplex PCR. TCRdb passed the multiplex PCR reads through MiXCR, listing each CDR3 protein once. The table records 230,000 or so distinct CDR3 sequences, around 50% of them present only once. Sequencing was performed on peripheral blood. The receptors derive from an adult man with Graves' ophthalmopathy.

The chain links TRBV12-3 or TRBV12-4 to TRBJ2-5, with D perhaps TRBD1 (5 bases). There are 13 residues in the CDR3. V shed 10 bases and J shed 0 bases, with 12 bases lying between them. CDR3 sequence (DNA): TGTGCCATCAGCCCGACAGACCAAGAGACCCAGTACTTC. It encodes CAISPTDQETQYF.

V gene TRBV6-6 combines with J gene TRBJ2-7; tentative D call: TRBD2 (6 bases). Germline loops: CDR1 MNHNY, CDR2 SVGAGI (reference sequence). V shed 2 bases and J shed 3 bases, with 11 bases lying between them. This CDR3 is built from 14 residues. The CDR3 protein is CASSYDSGDYEQYF. The CDR3, as DNA: TGTGCCAGCAGTTACGATAGCGGAGACTACGAGCAGTACTTC.

The chain has TRBV5-1 and TRBJ1-2; D ambiguous. The CDR3 loop spans 13 amino acids. CDR1 is SGHRS and CDR2 is YFSETQ in the germline V gene. Between the trimmed V and J ends, which lost 0 bases and 4 bases, there was a span of 7 bases. This CDR3 reads CASSLDRSYGYTF. CDR3 in DNA: TGCGCCAGCAGCTTGGACAGATCCTATGGCTACACCTTC.

This rearrangement joins TRBV24-1 to TRBJ2-3; 8 nucleotides agree with TRBD2. The CDR3 is made up of 16 amino acids. CDR1 is KGHDR and CDR2 is SFDVKD in the germline V gene. The V gene end was trimmed by 7 bases and the J gene end by 4 bases; junction bases not matched to a gene: 12. For the CDR3, the DNA is TGTGCCACCAGCCCAGTCACTAGCGGTAACGCAGATACGCAGTATTTT. Its protein is CATSPVTSGNADTQYF.

This clonotype was counted ten times or more. The rearrangement links TRBV7-8 to TRBJ2-7; D is perhaps TRBD2 (5 bases). This CDR3 region has 13 residues. Germline V lookup: CDR1 SGHVS, CDR2 FQNEAQ. The ends were cut back, 1 base at V and 9 bases at J, with 13 bases in the middle. As DNA, the CDR3 is TGTGCCAGCAGCTTAGGTGGTGGCGAGGGGCAGTACTTC. It encodes CASSLGGGEGQYF.

V usage is TRBV5-1 and J usage is TRBJ1-1; D uncertain. Germline-derived CDR1 and CDR2 are SGHRS and YFSETQ. V was clipped by 4 bases and J by 3 bases, with 16 bases between them. The CDR3 length is 15 residues. CDR3 sequence (DNA): TGCGCCAGCAGCCTAGTCGGCCCGGAGGACACTGAAGCTTTCTTT. It translates to CASSLVGPEDTEAFF.

This clonotype has only one observation. This CDR3 is CASRPGGPNQPQHF. The CDR3 bases are TGTGCCAGCAGGCCGGGGGGCCCCAATCAGCCCCAGCATTTT. The chain carries TRBV2 and TRBJ1-5, with D perhaps matching TRBD1 (6 bases). This CDR3 contains 14 residues. Trimming shortened V by 6 bases and J by 3 bases, and 12 bases separated the two germline ends. The V gene's germline CDR1 is SNHLY and CDR2 FYNNEI.

This clonotype has a handful of counts. For the CDR3, the DNA is TGTGCCATCAGTGAACAGGGAGGTTACAATCAGCCCCAGCATTTT. Translation: CAISEQGGYNQPQHF. This chain joins TRBV10-3 and TRBJ1-5, with D possibly being TRBD1 (6 bases). The germline CDR1 and CDR2 sequences are ENHRY and SYGVKD. V gave up 3 bases and J gave up 3 bases, with 12 bases separating them. The CDR3 extends over 15 amino acids.

The gene calls are TRBV10-3 and TRBJ1-2, with 9 bases matching TRBD1. CDR3 length: 18 residues. V gave up 3 bases and J gave up 4 bases; unmatched junction bases: 15. The germline gives CDR1 ENHRY, CDR2 SYGVKD. CDR3 sequence: CAISDPERGTGTFYGYTF. CDR3 nucleotide sequence: TGTGCCATCAGTGATCCCGAGAGGGGGACAGGGACTTTCTATGGCTACACCTTC.

V and J are TRBV24-1 and TRBJ2-2; a possible D gene is TRBD2 (6 bases). The germline CDR1 and CDR2 sequences are KGHDR and SFDVKD. Trimming left V 10 bases short and J 3 bases short, with 17 bases between. The CDR3 totals 15 residues. The CDR3 spells CATTGGEVYTGELFF. The CDR3 nucleotides are TGTGCCACTACCGGGGGTGAAGTCTACACCGGGGAGCTGTTTTTT.

The CDR3 region is CASSRGAGEKLFF. The CDR3 region has the DNA TGTGCCAGCAGCCGAGGAGCCGGTGAAAAACTGTTTTTT. The chain recombines TRBV7-3 with TRBJ1-4; D ambiguous. The CDR3 spans 13 residues. Germline V gene data show CDR1 as SGHTA and CDR2 as FQGTGA. Trimming removed 5 bases from V and 7 bases from J, with 11 bases in between.

The chain carries TRBV12-3 or TRBV12-4 and TRBJ2-5; 9 nucleotides line up with TRBD1. This CDR3 spans 14 amino acids. V was pared by 10 bases and J by 4 bases, with 10 bases of the junction left unmatched. The CDR3 DNA sequence: TGTGCCACCAGCCCGACAGGGGGGGGAGAGACCCAGTACTTC. Amino acid sequence: CATSPTGGGETQYF.

The chain links TRBV29-1 to TRBJ2-6; tentative D call: TRBD2 (6 bases). Trimming pared 6 bases from V and 11 bases from J, leaving 20 bases between. Per germline, CDR1 SQVTM and CDR2 ANQGSEA. This CDR3 contains 14 residues. The CDR3 sequence: CSVGIAGRAYVLTF. In DNA, the CDR3 is TGCAGCGTCGGTATTGCGGGGCGAGCCTACGTCCTGACTTTC.

The chain is built from TRBV6-5 and TRBJ1-2; perhaps TRBD1 as D (5 bases). This CDR3 region has 15 residues. Germline V gives CDR1 MNHEY, CDR2 SVGAGI. With 2 bases removed from V and 4 bases from J, the gap between germline ends came to 14 bases. CDR3 amino acids: CASSYGPDNSYGYTF. The DNA for the CDR3 is TGTGCCAGCAGTTACGGACCGGACAACAGCTATGGCTACACCTTC.

The chain combines TRBV2 with TRBJ2-5; TRBD2 aligns across 14 bases. The CDR3 spans 15 residues. Germline CDR1 is SNHLY and CDR2 is FYNNEI. Trimming removed 6 bases from V and 4 bases from J; junction bases left unmatched: 4. CDR3 DNA sequence: TGTGCCAGCAGCACGGGACTAGCGGGGGCAGAGACCCAGTACTTC. It translates to CASSTGLAGAETQYF.

V and J are TRBV29-1 and TRBJ2-7, with TRBD1 matching 8 bases. The CDR3 loop spans 15 amino acids. Germline V gene lookup returns CDR1 SQVTM and CDR2 ANQGSEA. V dropped 0 bases and J dropped 5; count of bases not matched to a gene: 9. The CDR3 is CSVEDPDREVDEQYF. In DNA, the CDR3 is TGCAGCGTTGAAGATCCGGACAGGGAAGTCGACGAGCAGTACTTC.

The table lists this clonotype with a count of one. The junction departs from the called germline gene at one end, perhaps through a read error. The chain couples TRBV2 to TRBJ2-3, with 7 nucleotides matching TRBD1. Germline V gives CDR1 SNHLY, CDR2 FYNNEI. The CDR3 runs 14 residues. CDR3 region: CATSDPQGVDTQYF. The DNA of the CDR3 is TGTGCCACCAGTGATCCGCAGGGGGTAGATACGCAGTATTTT.

The V and J genes are TRBV2 and TRBJ1-2, with D unclear. CDR1 and CDR2 from the germline V gene are SNHLY and FYNNEI. There are 14 residues in the CDR3. Trimming stripped 6 bases from V and 2 bases from J, with 13 bases between. CDR3 bases: TGTGCCAGCAGCCCCAGAGTCGGGAACTATGGCTACACCTTC. Protein product: CASSPRVGNYGYTF. The full variable domain, completed using reference TRBV2 and TRBJ1-2, is EPEVTQTPSHQVTQMGQEVILRCVPISNHLYFYWYRQILGQKVEFLVSFYNNEISEKSEIFDDQFSVERPDGSNFTLKIRSTKLEDSAMYFCASSPRVGNYGYTFGSGTRLTVV.

Remarks on this clonotype: Being one base from a much bigger clone, this may be a read error. The rearrangement uses TRBV2 and TRBJ1-2, with 8 bases identical to TRBD1. Germline V gene sequence: CDR1 SNHLY, CDR2 FYNNEI. Unmatched junction bases numbered 8, after V lost 6 bases and J lost 2 bases. The length of the CDR3 is 15 residues. CDR3 residues: CASRGGQGGNYGYTF. In DNA form, the CDR3 reads TGTGCCAGCAGGGGAGGACAGGGAGGAAACTATGGCTACACCTTC. The whole variable domain, filled in from reference TRBV2 and TRBJ1-2, reads EPEVTQTPSHQVTQMGQEVILRCVPISNHLYFYWYRQILGQKVEFLVSFYNNEISEKSEIFDDQFSVERPDGSNFTLKIRSTKLEDSAMYFCASRGGQGGNYGYTFGSGTRLTVV.

In this sample, this clonotype turned up many times. The chain employs TRBV10-3 and TRBJ1-6, with 8 bases fitting TRBD1. This CDR3 has 17 residues. Per germline, CDR1 ENHRY and CDR2 SYGVKD. Trimming cost V 11 bases and J 7 bases; bases outside gene matches: 19. CDR3: CAARQGIRIGLNSPLHF. Here the CDR3 DNA reads TGTGCCGCCCGACAGGGGATCCGGATTGGGCTGAATTCACCCCTCCACTTT.

The chain combines TRBV2 with TRBJ2-7, with D possibly being TRBD1 or TRBD2 (6 bases each). The CDR3 has 17 residues. The ends were cut back, 6 bases at V and 3 bases at J, with 24 bases in the middle. Germline V gene lookup returns CDR1 SNHLY and CDR2 FYNNEI. CDR3 sequence (DNA): TGTGCCAGCAGAAATACCGGGGGCGGGACTGAACTCTACGAGCAGTACTTC. Residues: CASRNTGGGTELYEQYF.

V gene TRBV9 combines with J gene TRBJ1-3; D call uncertain. CDR1 and CDR2 from the germline V gene are SGDLS and YYNGEE. The CDR3 spans 12 residues. V gave up 4 bases and J gave up 8 bases, with 10 bases separating them. CDR3 bases: TGTGCCAGCAGCCAACCTAGGGACACCATATATTTT. Amino acids: CASSQPRDTIYF.

The table lists this clonotype with a count of one. The chain is built from TRBV25-1 and TRBJ2-7, with D uncertain. V was clipped by 1 base and J by 5 bases, with 6 bases between them. Germline V gene sequence: CDR1 MGHDK, CDR2 SYGVNS. This CDR3 has 12 residues. The CDR3 is CASSEFGDEQYF. Written as DNA, the CDR3 is TGTGCCAGCAGTGAATTTGGCGACGAGCAGTACTTC.

This clonotype occurred a few times. The gene calls are TRBV6-1 and TRBJ1-5; D may be TRBD1 (5 bases). Germline V gives CDR1 MNHNS, CDR2 SASEGT. The CDR3 has 15 amino acids. V lost 6 bases and J 4 bases, leaving 16 bases between the germline ends. The chain's CDR3 is CASSDVSGGNQPQHF. The CDR3 DNA reads as TGTGCCAGCAGCGACGTCTCTGGGGGGAATCAGCCCCAGCATTTT.

This clonotype was detected ten times or more. The chain employs TRBV29-1 and TRBJ1-2; TRBD1 matches 7 bases. The V segment lost 0 bases and the J segment 4 bases; nucleotides outside the gene matches: 5. The CDR3 covers 14 residues. Germline V gene data show CDR1 as SQVTM and CDR2 as ANQGSEA. This chain's CDR3 is CSVEEGTVGYGYTF. The DNA for the CDR3 is TGCAGCGTTGAAGAGGGGACAGTCGGCTATGGCTACACCTTC.